This TCR beta chain appears in the sequencing data of a study of blood T cells in healthy people across ages. A J-beta primer mix and a sample-barcoded 5' primer were used in a second PCR of about 7 to 11 cycles. A single record per CDR3 protein comes from TCRdb applying MiXCR to the 5' RACE reads. This repertoire shows about 830,000 distinct CDR3 sequences, roughly 60% found once; its top ten account for 20% to 25%. Trimming pared 4 bases from V and 3 bases from J, leaving 13 bases between. Per germline, CDR1 DFQATT and CDR2 SNEGSKA (reference sequence). The CDR3 length is 14 residues. The clonotype was recovered from a man aged 25 to 40 in good health. Sequenced: blood. This chain uses TRBV20-1 with TRBJ1-5; D ambiguous. The CDR3 loop reads CSATSTLFNQPQHF. CDR3 DNA sequence: TGCAGTGCTACCTCAACCCTTTTCAATCAGCCCCAGCATTTT.